The rows below give T cell receptor beta chains drawn from one sample of a study of identical twins. One entry per CDR3 protein results from TCRdb running MiXCR on the 5' RACE reads. The sample records some 240,000 distinct CDR3 sequences, over 9.5% being singletons. The sample comprised memory T cells sorted from blood. The receptor source for this set is a man aged 50-59 years in good health. The CDR3 runs from the conserved cysteine through the conserved F or W.

v_gene,CDR3aa
TRBV10-3,CAISDRESDSPLHF
TRBV10-1,CASSESYGPYEQYF
TRBV7-2,CASSIRDRDVSPLHF
TRBV4-1,CASSQDPSGGISGANVLTF
TRBV11-3,CASSLAVAGYNEQFF
TRBV20-1,CSARDRRTLYF
TRBV7-3,CASSIRRDNEQFF
TRBV3-1,CASTPSYRATYEQYF
TRBV12-3/TRBV12-4,CASTEGRVGFSTDTQYF
TRBV7-6,CASGQYNEQFF
TRBV10-3,CAISETAKQTQYF
TRBV5-1,CASSSFDLITGELFF
TRBV5-5,CASSLDARGSSPLHF
TRBV28,CASSGGGAIRDTQYF
TRBV20-1,CSASPLEGSMYEQYF
TRBV12-3/TRBV12-4,CASSPDRGNTGELFF
TRBV7-2,CASSEMQGRGQPQHF
TRBV20-1,CSAKLGGSYNEQFF
TRBV7-2,CASSLLAGGPYEQFF
TRBV5-6,CASSPSSSGGHSYNEQFF